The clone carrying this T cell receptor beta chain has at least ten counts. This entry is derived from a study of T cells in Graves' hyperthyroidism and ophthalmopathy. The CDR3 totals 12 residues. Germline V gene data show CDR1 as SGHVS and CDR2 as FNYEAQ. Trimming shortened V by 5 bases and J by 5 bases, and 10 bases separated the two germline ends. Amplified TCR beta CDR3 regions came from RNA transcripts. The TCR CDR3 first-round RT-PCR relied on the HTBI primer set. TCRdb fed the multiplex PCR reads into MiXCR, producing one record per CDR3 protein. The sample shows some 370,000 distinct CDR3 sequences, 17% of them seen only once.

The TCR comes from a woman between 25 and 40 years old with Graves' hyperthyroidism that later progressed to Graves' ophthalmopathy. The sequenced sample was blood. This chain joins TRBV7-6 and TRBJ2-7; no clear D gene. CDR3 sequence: CASSAVYNEQYF. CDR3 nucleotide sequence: TGTGCCAGCAGCGCGGTGTACAACGAGCAGTACTTC.